The clone carrying this T cell receptor (beta chain) was seen repeatedly, ten times or more. Its antigen is unidentified. The same CDR3 also results from other DNA sequences found in this sample. Each donor was a Caucasian adult residing in Nashville, Tennessee. The sample originates from a study of shared clonotypes between healthy human individuals. Overall study results and limits: Larger estimated richness was generally recorded for naive subsets relative to memory subsets.

V was pared by 2 bases and J by 0 bases, with 4 bases of the junction left unmatched. Germline V gene sequence: CDR1 KGHSH, CDR2 LQKENI. The CDR3 is 15 amino acids. The material for each subset, its genomic DNA, was split evenly across several immunoSEQ plates. The method was immunoSEQ multiplex PCR; TCRdb's version includes in-frame clones alone and lacks a portion of them. The table has 730,000 or so clones, about 78% seen once. This receptor was taken from a young woman in good health. The sequenced sample consisted of memory CD4+ T cells sorted from blood. Regarding subset: CD45RA-negative fraction. This chain connects TRBV18 to TRBJ2-7; TRBD1 aligns across 7 bases. The DNA for the CDR3 is TGTGCCAGCTCACCATTACAGGGGTCCTCCTACGAGCAGTACTTC. Residues: CASSPLQGSSYEQYF.